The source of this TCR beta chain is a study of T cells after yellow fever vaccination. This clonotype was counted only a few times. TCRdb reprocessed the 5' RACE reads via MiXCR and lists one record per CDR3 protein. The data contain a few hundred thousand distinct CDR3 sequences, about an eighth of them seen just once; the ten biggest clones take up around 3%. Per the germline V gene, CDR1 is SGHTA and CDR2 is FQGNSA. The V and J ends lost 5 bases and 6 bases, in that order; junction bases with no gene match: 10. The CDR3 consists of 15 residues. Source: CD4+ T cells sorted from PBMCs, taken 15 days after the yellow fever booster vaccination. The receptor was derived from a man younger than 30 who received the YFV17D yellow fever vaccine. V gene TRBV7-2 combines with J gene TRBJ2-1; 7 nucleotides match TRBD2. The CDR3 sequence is CASSPLSGEGNEQFF. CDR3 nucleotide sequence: TGTGCCAGCAGCCCCCTATCGGGGGAGGGCAATGAGCAGTTCTTC.